The source of this TCR beta chain is a study of lymphopenia after photon versus proton radiotherapy. Sequenced by immunoSEQ multiplex PCR; TCRdb stores in-frame clones only, minus some. Among 150,000 to 200,000 clones, roughly nine tenths were seen once, and the ten largest hold 4% to 5%. The V gene's germline CDR1 is SGHRS and CDR2 YFSETQ. The CDR3 is 14 residues long. The J segment lost 6 bases and the V segment lost 5 bases, leaving 11 bases of the junction unmatched. The chain employs TRBV5-1 and TRBJ2-7; 7 bases are shared with TRBD1. Specimen: peripheral blood, collected from a patient treated with photon-based radiotherapy. The clonotype originates from a man aged 45 to 65 with gastric cancer. CDR3 sequence: CASSYQGDKGEQYF. The CDR3 DNA sequence: TGCGCCAGCAGTTACCAGGGGGATAAGGGCGAGCAGTACTTC.